The clone carrying this TCR beta chain was observed at least ten times. Trimming cost V 7 bases and J 8 bases; bases outside gene matches: 9. Germline V CDR1 and CDR2: SQVTM, ANQGSEA. The CDR3 runs 14 residues. The data derive from a study of T-cell reconstitution after alpha-beta-depleted transplantation in children. A library of TCRbeta sequences, prepared with unique molecular identifiers, was generated. TCRdb reprocessed the PCR reads via MiXCR and lists one record per CDR3 protein. In the table there are around 480,000 distinct CDR3 sequences, approximately 29% of which are singletons. This sequence joins TRBV29-1 and TRBJ2-3, with 13 bases identical to TRBD2. The specimen comprised PBMCs from the stem cell graft donor, sampled from the stem cell graft. This clonotype was obtained from a human donor who donated a stem cell graft to a child with aplastic anemia. CDR3 DNA sequence: TGCAGCGACGGGACTAGCGGGACTGGTGGTACGCAGTATTTT. Amino acids: CSDGTSGTGGTQYF.